Each of the 20 T cell receptor beta chains below was sequenced from the same sample in a study of control samples from healthy donors and cancer patients. Generated by immunoSEQ multiplex PCR, the TCRdb table keeps only in-frame clones and is missing some. The sample has about 63,000 clones, roughly 85% seen once. The sequencing sample was made of blood. The receptors originated from a man between 40 and 49 years old in good health.

The chain couples TRBV6-6 to TRBJ1-2; tentatively, D is TRBD1 (5 bases). Germline CDR1 and CDR2: MNHNY and SVGAGI (reference sequence). The CDR3 runs 14 residues. V gave up 6 bases and J gave up 4 bases, with 15 bases separating them. Here the CDR3 reads CASRPNTGFYGYTF. In DNA form, the CDR3 reads TGTGCCAGCAGACCCAACACAGGCTTCTATGGCTACACCTTC.

This clone was seen only once. The chain links TRBV19 to TRBJ2-1; D may match TRBD1 or TRBD2 (5 bases each). From germline, CDR1 is LNHDA and CDR2 SQIVND (reference sequence). The CDR3 covers 14 residues. Between the trimmed V and J ends, which lost 5 bases and 5 bases, there was a span of 13 bases. CDR3 coding DNA: TGTGCCAGTAGTTGGGGGACCCTCAACAATGAGCAGTTCTTC. Its protein product is CASSWGTLNNEQFF.

The chain links TRBV28 to TRBJ1-5, with D maybe TRBD1 (5 bases). Germline CDR1 and CDR2: MDHEN and SYDVKM. V was pared by 6 bases and J by 9 bases, with 15 bases between. The CDR3 is made up of 13 amino acids. The CDR3 spells CASRSGTGGPQHF. The CDR3 DNA sequence: TGTGCCAGCAGGTCCGGGACCGGGGGGCCCCAGCATTTT.

The chain combines TRBV4-3 with TRBJ1-3; D unclear. CDR1 and CDR2 (germline): LGHNA, YSLEER. V lost 2 bases to trimming and J lost 4 bases, with 9 bases between them. The CDR3 runs to 14 residues. In DNA, the CDR3 is TGCGCCAGCAGCCAACTGGACGGCGGAAACACCATATATTTT. Translating gives CASSQLDGGNTIYF.

The chain couples TRBV19 to TRBJ2-3, with 13 bases aligning to TRBD2. V shed 3 bases, J shed 5 bases, and the junction held 5 bases outside the gene matches. This CDR3 has 16 residues. Germline V gene lookup returns CDR1 LNHDA and CDR2 SQIVND (reference sequence). DNA for the CDR3: TGTGCCAGTAGTATCGGACTAGCGGGAGAGTTAGATACGCAGTATTTT. It codes for CASSIGLAGELDTQYF.

The chain recombines TRBV24-1 with TRBJ2-3; 11 bases are shared with TRBD2. The V gene's germline CDR1 is KGHDR and CDR2 SFDVKD. This CDR3 is built from 18 residues. The V segment lost 4 bases and the J segment 2 bases; nucleotides outside the gene matches: 10. CDR3 DNA sequence: TGTGCCACCAGTGAAGGGACTAGCGGAGCCCTCCTCACAGATACGCAGTATTTT. The encoded protein is CATSEGTSGALLTDTQYF.

The chain carries TRBV7-9 and TRBJ1-3, with D possibly matching TRBD1 (6 bases). Trimming cost V 4 bases and J 1 base, with 14 bases left between them. The germline V gene encodes CDR1 SEHNR and CDR2 FQNEAQ (reference sequence). This CDR3 contains 16 residues. The CDR3 sequence is CASSSTGGQSGNTIYF. CDR3 nucleotide sequence: TGTGCCAGCAGCTCGACAGGTGGCCAATCTGGAAACACCATATATTTT.

This chain connects TRBV6-5 to TRBJ1-1; no firm D call. CDR3 length: 14 residues. CDR1 and CDR2 (germline): MNHEY, SVGAGI. Between the trimmed V and J ends, which lost 9 bases and 1 base, there was a span of 15 bases. The CDR3 DNA follows: TGTGCCAGGAGCTGGCAGATAAAGAACACTGAAGCTTTCTTT. Protein sequence: CARSWQIKNTEAFF.

The chain links TRBV5-1 to TRBJ2-1, with 14 bases fitting TRBD2. CDR1 and CDR2 from the germline V gene are SGHRS and YFSETQ. The length of the CDR3 is 16 residues. With V trimmed by 2 bases and J by 9 bases, 7 bases remained unmatched. CDR3 loop: CASSFGTSGSRTEQFF. CDR3 sequence (DNA): TGCGCCAGCAGCTTTGGGACTAGCGGGAGTAGAACTGAGCAGTTCTTC. Complete variable domain (other parts from reference TRBV5-1 and TRBJ2-1): KAGVTQTPRYLIKTRGQQVTLSCSPISGHRSVSWYQQTPGQGLQFLFEYFSETQRNKGNFPGRFSGRQFSNSRSEMNVSTLELGDSALYLCASSFGTSGSRTEQFFGPGTRLTVL.

The chain joins TRBV25-1 to TRBJ2-7; D is perhaps TRBD2 (5 bases). CDR3 length equals 13 residues. V was cut by 6 bases and J by 3 bases, with 12 bases left in between. Germline assignment: CDR1 MGHDK and CDR2 SYGVNS. The CDR3: CASRPEGIYEQYF. The CDR3 DNA follows: TGTGCCAGCAGACCCGAGGGTATCTACGAGCAGTACTTC.

The DNA for the CDR3 is TGCGCCAGCAGCCAGAACAGGGGGCGAGGGCTTGGAAACACCATATATTTT. Its protein is CASSQNRGRGLGNTIYF. The chain has TRBV4-3 and TRBJ1-3; 9 nucleotides match TRBD1. Unmatched junction bases numbered 9, after V lost 3 bases and J lost 3 bases. CDR3 length: 17 residues. The germline V gene has CDR1 LGHNA and CDR2 YSLEER.

The chain carries TRBV28 and TRBJ1-2; the D is unclear. The CDR3 runs to 14 residues. In germline, CDR1 is MDHEN, CDR2 SYDVKM. V shed 7 bases and J shed 3 bases, with 15 bases lying between them. The CDR3 sequence: CASKYGQGYYGYTF. For the CDR3, the DNA is TGTGCCAGCAAGTACGGCCAAGGTTACTATGGCTACACCTTC.

This chain joins TRBV19 and TRBJ2-4, with D possibly TRBD1 on 6 matching bases. Trimming left V 3 bases short and J 5 bases short, with 14 bases between. CDR1 and CDR2 (germline): LNHDA, SQIVND (reference sequence). This CDR3 spans 15 amino acids. The CDR3 region has the DNA TGTGCCAGTAGTATCGTCCGACAGGCGCAAAACATTCAGTACTTC. Its protein product is CASSIVRQAQNIQYF.

V gene TRBV9 combines with J gene TRBJ1-6; D might be TRBD1 (5 bases). The CDR3 length is 14 residues. V lost 0 bases, J lost 6 bases, and 7 bases lay in between. Looked up from germline, CDR1 is SGDLS and CDR2 is YYNGEE. CDR3 residues: CASSVGRANSPLHF. The CDR3 DNA follows: TGTGCCAGCAGCGTAGGCAGGGCTAATTCACCCCTCCACTTT. The full variable domain, completed using reference TRBV9 and TRBJ1-6, is DSGVTQTPKHLITATGQRVTLRCSPRSGDLSVYWYQQSLDQGLQFLIQYYNGEERAKGNILERFSAQQFPDLHSELNLSSLELGDSALYFCASSVGRANSPLHFGNGTRLTVT.

The V and J genes are TRBV11-3 and TRBJ2-1; 13 bases map to TRBD2. The CDR3 has 16 amino acids. The ends lost 5 bases at V and 7 bases at J; junction bases unmatched: 8. The germline V gene has CDR1 SGHNT and CDR2 YENEEA. The CDR3 DNA reads as TGTGCCAGCAGCGCACGAGGACTAGCGGGAGAAAATGAGCAGTTCTTC. The encoded protein is CASSARGLAGENEQFF.

The chain couples TRBV5-1 to TRBJ1-1, with D perhaps TRBD1 (6 bases). V lost 4 bases, J lost 3 bases, and 22 bases lay in between. CDR1 is SGHRS, CDR2 YFSETQ, per germline. This CDR3 spans 17 amino acids. CDR3 protein: CASSPRWRGGHHTEAFF. The CDR3 coding sequence is TGCGCCAGCAGCCCCCGGTGGCGAGGGGGACATCACACTGAAGCTTTCTTT.

The V gene is TRBV7-8, the J gene TRBJ2-1; 12 positions agree with TRBD2. This CDR3 spans 14 amino acids. Looked up from germline, CDR1 is SGHVS and CDR2 is FQNEAQ. V trimming: 5 bases; J trimming: 7 bases; junction bases outside the gene matches: 3. The CDR3 DNA is TGTGCCAGCAGCCGACTAGCGGGAGAGAATGAGCAGTTCTTC. Its protein product is CASSRLAGENEQFF.

This clone is medium-sized by share. The rearrangement uses TRBV19 and TRBJ1-5, with a weak D call TRBD1 (6 bases). The CDR3 contains 15 residues. The V end was cut by 3 bases, the J end by 5 bases, with 14 bases between. Germline V gene sequence: CDR1 LNHDA, CDR2 SQIVND (reference sequence). The CDR3 is CASSMRGADYQPQHF. Written as DNA, the CDR3 is TGTGCCAGTAGTATGCGGGGGGCTGACTATCAGCCCCAGCATTTT.

V and J are TRBV6-5 and TRBJ2-6; D is unresolved. V was cut by 7 bases and J by 3 bases, with 7 bases left in between. Germline CDR1 reads MNHEY; CDR2 reads SVGAGI. The CDR3 sequence is 13 residues long. The CDR3 DNA reads as TGTGCCAGCATGGTTGTTGGGGCCAACGTCCTGACTTTC. Its translation: CASMVVGANVLTF.

This clone was detected once. The J gene is TRBJ2-2, the V gene TRBV7-2, with 12 bases aligning to TRBD2. The junction had 8 bases not matched to a gene; V was cut back by 5 bases and J by 4 bases. The CDR3 consists of 17 residues. Germline loops: CDR1 SGHTA, CDR2 FQGNSA. The CDR3 loop is CASSHDLTSGGTGELFF. CDR3 bases: TGTGCCAGCAGCCATGACTTGACTAGCGGGGGCACCGGGGAGCTGTTTTTT.